Listed below are T cell receptor beta chains from one sample, sequenced in a study of cytomegalovirus exposure and HLA in healthy donors. Produced via immunoSEQ multiplex PCR; TCRdb's table is partial and in-frame only. Of around 200,000 clones listed, roughly 80% are singletons. The sequencing sample was made of PBMCs. The receptors derive from a woman aged 18 to 35 in good health and CMV-seronegative. Each CDR3 is given with its conserved first and last residue. A D gene is named only where the DNA matches it firmly. Clone size is not always given. Where it is, it says once, few, many or a class for expanded clones.

DNA | CDR3 | J | V | D | size
TGTGCCTCCCAGGGGGCTAGCTACGAGCAGTACTTC | CASQGASYEQYF | TRBJ2-7 | TRBV27 | TRBD1 | NA
TGTGCCTGGAGTGAGGGACTAGCGGGAGTCAACAATGAGCAGTTCTTC | CAWSEGLAGVNNEQFF | TRBJ2-1 | TRBV30 | TRBD2 | NA
TGTGCCACCTCAACTATAGGGAAAGGGGCTGAAGCTTTCTTT | CATSTIGKGAEAFF | TRBJ1-1 | TRBV19 | NA | NA
TGCAGCGTAGAAGGACAGGGGGTTACTGAAGCTTTCTTT | CSVEGQGVTEAFF | TRBJ1-1 | TRBV29-1 | TRBD1 | NA
TGTGCCTGGAGTTTTGGGCAGCCCGAACAGCCCCAGCATTTT | CAWSFGQPEQPQHF | TRBJ1-5 | TRBV30 | NA | NA
TGTGCCAGCAGCTTCCCGGGACAGGGTCTCCATGAGCAGTTCTTC | CASSFPGQGLHEQFF | TRBJ2-1 | TRBV7-8 | TRBD1 | NA
TGTGCCAGCAGTGAATGGAGGGTTAACTATGGCTACACCTTC | CASSEWRVNYGYTF | TRBJ1-2 | TRBV6-1 | NA | NA
TGTGCCAGCAGGCCCGGTGAGCAGGGGGCGCGGCCCTATGGCTACACCTTC | CASRPGEQGARPYGYTF | TRBJ1-2 | TRBV27 | TRBD1 | NA
TGTGCCAGCAGTACTCCGGGACTCGTTACAGATACGCAGTATTTT | CASSTPGLVTDTQYF | TRBJ2-3 | TRBV27 | NA | NA
TGTGCCAGCAGGGGTCAGGGATCCACTGAAGCTTTCTTT | CASRGQGSTEAFF | TRBJ1-1 | TRBV5-6 | NA | few
TGTGCCAGTCTCCACGGCGGGAGGACTAACACCGGGGAGCTGTTTTTT | CASLHGGRTNTGELFF | TRBJ2-2 | TRBV19 | TRBD2 | few
TGTGCCAGCAGCTTAGCAAGGACATCTTATGGTTACACCTTC | CASSLARTSYGYTF | TRBJ1-2 | TRBV11-2 | NA | NA
TGCGCCAGCAGCTTCGGACAGGGGCTGGAAGCTTTCTTT | CASSFGQGLEAFF | TRBJ1-1 | TRBV5-1 | TRBD1 | NA
TGTGCCAGTAGTATATTTCGGACTAGCGGGGGGACAGATACGCAGTATTTT | CASSIFRTSGGTDTQYF | TRBJ2-3 | TRBV19 | TRBD2 | once
TGTGCCAGCAGCTCCGGAGTTCAGCCCCAGCATTTT | CASSSGVQPQHF | TRBJ1-5 | TRBV7-9 | NA | NA
TGTGCCAGCAGCTCGTCAGGGGGCTTGGAAAAACTGTTTTTT | CASSSSGGLEKLFF | TRBJ1-4 | TRBV7-8 | TRBD1 | NA
TGTGCCAGTAGTATAGGACTAGCGGGGTACGAGCAGTACTTC | CASSIGLAGYEQYF | TRBJ2-7 | TRBV19 | TRBD2 | NA
TGCGCCAGCAGCCAAGAAAGGGCTAGCGGGGGTGGAGAGACCCAGTACTTC | CASSQERASGGGETQYF | TRBJ2-5 | TRBV4-1 | TRBD2 | NA
TGTGCCAGCAGCTCAGGCCCGGCCGTGGCAGATACGCAGTATTTT | CASSSGPAVADTQYF | TRBJ2-3 | TRBV6-1 | NA | NA
TGCGCCAGCAGCTTGGATAAGGGGATCTCTGGAAACACCATATATTTT | CASSLDKGISGNTIYF | TRBJ1-3 | TRBV5-1 | NA | NA
TGTGCCACTCGATCCGGGACAAGACATACCTTGCACTATGGCTACACCTTC | CATRSGTRHTLHYGYTF | TRBJ1-2 | TRBV28 | NA | NA
TGTGCCAGCAGCTGGGGACTTTCCACAGATACGCAGTATTTT | CASSWGLSTDTQYF | TRBJ2-3 | TRBV11-3 | NA | NA
TGCAGCGCAGTGACTGACAGTGGTAGCAATCAGCCCCAGCATTTT | CSAVTDSGSNQPQHF | TRBJ1-5 | TRBV29-1 | NA | NA
TGTGCCAGCAGCTGGAGACCCGCGGAAAGGGATACGCAGTATTTT | CASSWRPAERDTQYF | TRBJ2-3 | TRBV5-8 | NA | NA
TGTGCCAGCACCGGGGGTCGGTACACCTTC | CASTGGRYTF | TRBJ1-2 | TRBV2 | NA | NA
TGTGCCAGCACCCCCCAGACAGCTTCCTATGGCTACACCTTC | CASTPQTASYGYTF | TRBJ1-2 | TRBV6-6 | NA | NA
TGTGCCAGCAGTTACCGCAGGGGGGATGAGCAGTTCTTC | CASSYRRGDEQFF | TRBJ2-1 | TRBV6-6 | NA | NA